This passage covers 11 T cell receptor beta chains from one sample sequenced in a study of T cell responses to AZD1222 COVID-19 vaccine. The protocol was immunoSEQ multiplex PCR, while the TCRdb copy is restricted to in-frame clones and leaves out a portion. The sample has almost 70,000 clones, 83% seen once. The material sequenced was peripheral blood, taken 28 days after the second AZD1222 dose. These receptors came from an adult who received the AZD1222 COVID-19 vaccine.

The chain joins TRBV6-5 to TRBJ1-1; TRBD1 matches 11 bases. Germline CDR1 MNHEY, CDR2 SVGAGI. The CDR3 is made up of 15 amino acids. V was pared by 8 bases and J by 3 bases, with 8 bases of the junction left unmatched. CDR3 region: CASLDRGRRDTEAFF. CDR3 coding DNA: TGTGCCAGCCTGGACAGGGGGCGAAGGGACACTGAAGCTTTCTTT.

This rearrangement joins TRBV7-9 to TRBJ1-4, with unresolved D. V lost 5 bases and J lost 0, with 10 bases in between. Germline V gene lookup returns CDR1 SEHNR and CDR2 FQNEAQ (reference sequence). This CDR3 is 15 amino acids long. In DNA, the CDR3 is TGTGCCAGCAGCCCCCGGGTATCAACTAATGAAAAACTGTTTTTT. Translating gives CASSPRVSTNEKLFF.

The chain combines TRBV9 with TRBJ2-5, with 13 nucleotides matching TRBD2. Germline V lookup: CDR1 SGDLS, CDR2 YYNGEE. The CDR3 consists of 17 residues. The junction had 6 bases not matched to a gene; V was cut back by 0 bases and J by 4 bases. CDR3 sequence: CASSVGTSGGASETQYF. The CDR3 DNA reads TGTGCCAGCAGCGTAGGTACTAGCGGGGGGGCCTCAGAGACCCAGTACTTC. Together with reference TRBV9 and TRBJ2-5, the CDR3 gives the full variable domain: DSGVTQTPKHLITATGQRVTLRCSPRSGDLSVYWYQQSLDQGLQFLIQYYNGEERAKGNILERFSAQQFPDLHSELNLSSLELGDSALYFCASSVGTSGGASETQYFGPGTRLLVL.

This chain links TRBV15 with TRBJ2-1, with TRBD1 matching 9 bases. The trim removed 4 bases at V and 7 bases at J, leaving 11 bases unmatched. Per the germline V gene, CDR1 is LNHNV and CDR2 is YYDKDF (reference sequence). The CDR3 totals 16 residues. In DNA, the CDR3 is TGTGCCACCAGCACCCCCGGGACAGGGAGGGAAAATGAGCAGTTCTTC. Translating gives CATSTPGTGRENEQFF.

The chain has TRBV6-6 and TRBJ1-1; no clear D. V lost 5 bases, J lost 10 bases, and 11 bases lay in between. The CDR3 covers 11 residues. Germline CDR1 is MNHNY and CDR2 is SVGAGI (reference sequence). CDR3 DNA: TGTGCCAGCAGTCCACTTCGTGGAGCTTTCTTT. Translation gives CASSPLRGAFF.

The chain links TRBV20-1 to TRBJ2-2; no reliable D call. V dropped 1 base and J dropped 8 bases, with 5 bases sitting between them. The CDR3 sequence is 11 residues long. CDR1 is DFQATT, CDR2 SNEGSKA, per germline (reference sequence). The CDR3 DNA is TGCAGTGCTAGAGCAGAGGGGGAGCTGTTTTTT. Encoded protein: CSARAEGELFF.

This chain connects TRBV6-5 to TRBJ1-2, with 11 bases matching TRBD1. CDR1 is MNHEY, CDR2 SVGAGI, per germline. The ends lost 5 bases at V and 1 base at J; junction bases unmatched: 3. The CDR3 covers 15 residues. This CDR3 is CASSPGQGVNYGYTF. The CDR3, as DNA: TGTGCCAGCAGTCCGGGACAGGGGGTTAACTATGGCTACACCTTC.

The V call is TRBV20-1, the J call TRBJ1-6, with a possible D match to TRBD1 (5 bases). Germline CDR1 DFQATT, CDR2 SNEGSKA (reference sequence). This CDR3 comprises 11 residues. The V and J ends lost 3 bases and 14 bases respectively, with 11 bases between them. Here the CDR3 reads CSASTREALHF. The CDR3 region has the DNA TGCAGTGCTAGCACCAGGGAAGCCCTCCACTTT.

This clone was detected a few times. This chain connects TRBV6-5 to TRBJ1-5; 7 nucleotides agree with TRBD1. Germline V lookup: CDR1 MNHEY, CDR2 SVGAGI. The CDR3 loop spans 15 amino acids. V trimming: 6 bases; J trimming: 2 bases; junction bases outside the gene matches: 7. The CDR3 DNA reads as TGTGCCAGCAGGGATCTTACAGGGGGCAATCAGCCCCAGCATTTT. It codes for CASRDLTGGNQPQHF.

The rearrangement uses TRBV5-1 and TRBJ2-3, with D unclear. V gave up 1 base and J gave up 2 bases, with 11 bases separating them. Germline V gene lookup returns CDR1 SGHRS and CDR2 YFSETQ. There are 15 residues in the CDR3. The CDR3 coding sequence is TGCGCCAGCAGCTTGCCAAGTCTATCCACAGATACGCAGTATTTT. Translation gives CASSLPSLSTDTQYF.

The table lists this clone with many counts. The chain couples TRBV10-3 to TRBJ2-7; D uncertain. Germline V gene lookup returns CDR1 ENHRY and CDR2 SYGVKD. V gave up 5 bases and J gave up 3 bases, with 8 bases separating them. The CDR3 is 12 amino acids. The CDR3 sequence is CAISPRLYEQYF. CDR3 nucleotide sequence: TGTGCCATCAGTCCCAGACTCTACGAGCAGTACTTC.